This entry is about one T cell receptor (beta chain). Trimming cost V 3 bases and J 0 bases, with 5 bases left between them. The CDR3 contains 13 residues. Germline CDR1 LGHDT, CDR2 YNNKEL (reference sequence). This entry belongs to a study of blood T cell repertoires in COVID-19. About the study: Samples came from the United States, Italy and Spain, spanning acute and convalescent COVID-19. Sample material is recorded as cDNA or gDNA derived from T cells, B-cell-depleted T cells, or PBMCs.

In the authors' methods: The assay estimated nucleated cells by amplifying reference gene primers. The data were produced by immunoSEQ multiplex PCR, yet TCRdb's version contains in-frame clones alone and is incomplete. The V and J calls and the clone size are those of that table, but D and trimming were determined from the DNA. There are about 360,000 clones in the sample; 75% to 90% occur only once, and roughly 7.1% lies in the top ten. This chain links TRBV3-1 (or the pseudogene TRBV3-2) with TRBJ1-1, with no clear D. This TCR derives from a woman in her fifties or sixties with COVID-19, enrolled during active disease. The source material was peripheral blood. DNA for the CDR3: TGTGCCAGCAGCCAGGGCATGAACACTGAAGCTTTCTTT. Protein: CASSQGMNTEAFF.